The 25 T cell receptor beta chains below come from one sample, sequenced in a study of shared clonotypes between healthy human individuals. Repertoires were generated with immunoSEQ multiplex PCR, while TCRdb's copy carries only in-frame clones and drops some. Of 1 million to 1.2 million clones listed, around 77% were seen once; the top ten hold about 0.94%. The specimen sequenced was memory CD4+ T cells from PBMCs. The subset denotes: CD45RA-negative fraction. The receptors originated from a man aged 18 to 29 in good health. Some clones in this sample may be carry-over from other donors' samples.

The chain recombines TRBV27 with TRBJ2-7; no definite D call. This CDR3 is built from 14 residues. V was trimmed by 7 bases and J by 2 bases, leaving 15 bases between them. In germline, CDR1 is MNHEY, CDR2 SMNVEV (reference sequence). CDR3 protein: CASKSTENTYEQYF. The CDR3 DNA follows: TGTGCCAGCAAATCAACGGAGAATACCTACGAGCAGTACTTC.

This chain joins TRBV27 and TRBJ2-7; no clear D gene. The V end lost 5 bases, the J end lost 4 bases, and 18 bases lay between the germline ends. This CDR3 comprises 15 residues. Germline V gene sequence: CDR1 MNHEY, CDR2 SMNVEV (reference sequence). The chain's CDR3 is CASSPNFTSPYEQYF. The CDR3 nucleotides read TGTGCCAGCAGTCCAAATTTTACATCCCCATACGAGCAGTACTTC.

Regarding this clone: This CDR3 is missing its conserved last phenylalanine or tryptophan, likely due to a read error. The rearrangement uses TRBV4-3 and TRBJ1-2; the match to TRBD1 covers 10 bases. The CDR3 runs 16 residues. Germline V gene sequence: CDR1 LGHNA, CDR2 YSLEER. V lost 0 bases, J lost 2 bases, and 3 bases stayed unmatched. The DNA for the CDR3 is TGCGCCAGCAGCCAAGAAAGACAGGGGGCGAACTATGGCTACACCCTC. Translation: CASSQERQGANYGYTL.

The chain carries TRBV7-9 and TRBJ1-2, with TRBD1 matching over 7 bases. This CDR3 comprises 16 residues. Trimming removed 2 bases from V and 4 bases from J; junction bases left unmatched: 10. Per the germline V gene, CDR1 is SEHNR and CDR2 is FQNEAQ (reference sequence). CDR3 in DNA: TGTGCCAGCAGCTTATGGGGAGGGGGCGATATCTATGGCTACACCTTC. This sequence encodes CASSLWGGGDIYGYTF. The variable domain in full, with the rest retrieved from reference TRBV7-9 and TRBJ1-2, is DTGVSQNPRHKITKRGQNVTFRCDPISEHNRLYWYRQTLGQGPEFLTYFQNEAQLEKSRLLSDRFSAERPKGSFSTLEIQRTEQGDSAMYLCASSLWGGGDIYGYTFGSGTRLTVV.

The DNA for the CDR3 is TGTGCCACCAGCAGCCTAACCGGAACAGCGGGATCCTACGAGCAGTACTTC. Its translation: CATSSLTGTAGSYEQYF. The rearrangement uses TRBV15 and TRBJ2-7, with 7 bases matching TRBD2. The germline V gene has CDR1 LNHNV and CDR2 YYDKDF (reference sequence). V shed 3 bases and J 1 base; nucleotides not matched to a gene: 12. The CDR3 covers 17 residues.

This chain links TRBV6-6 with TRBJ2-7; 7 bases align to TRBD1. CDR1 is MNHNY and CDR2 is SVGAGI in the germline V gene (reference sequence). Trimming took 8 bases from V and 1 from J; bases not matched to a gene: 5. The length of the CDR3 is 13 residues. Written as DNA, the CDR3 is TGTGCCAGCCAAAAGGGACAGTCCTACGAGCAGTACTTC. Its protein is CASQKGQSYEQYF.

The CDR3 sequence is CASSATGVGDGYTF. CDR3 nucleotide sequence: TGTGCCAGCAGCGCGACAGGGGTCGGGGATGGCTACACCTTC. J is TRBJ1-2 and V is TRBV7-3, with TRBD1 identical over 8 bases. V was clipped by 5 bases and J by 6 bases; unmatched bases: 8. The CDR3 is 14 residues long. In germline, CDR1 is SGHTA, CDR2 FQGTGA.

This sequence joins TRBV28 and TRBJ1-5; no firm D call. The CDR3 has 13 residues. V lost 4 bases and J lost 4, with 8 bases in between. Germline-derived CDR1 and CDR2 are MDHEN and SYDVKM. This CDR3 is CASSSNRNQPQHF. CDR3 DNA: TGTGCCAGCAGTTCTAACAGAAATCAGCCCCAGCATTTT.

This clone has a single count. CDR3 residues: CASSSGPGANEAFF. The CDR3 DNA follows: TGCGCCAGCAGCTCCGGACCGGGGGCGAATGAAGCTTTCTTT. The chain recombines TRBV5-1 with TRBJ1-1; tentative D call: TRBD1 (6 bases). The length of the CDR3 is 14 residues. Germline V gene data show CDR1 as SGHRS and CDR2 as YFSETQ. Trimming left V 3 bases short and J 7 bases short, with 16 bases between.

The rearrangement links TRBV29-1 to TRBJ1-4; D remains ambiguous. Germline assignment: CDR1 SQVTM and CDR2 ANQGSEA. The CDR3 spans 13 residues. V lost 8 bases, J lost 0 bases, and 10 bases lay in between. The CDR3 reads CSTSEATNEKLFF. In DNA form, the CDR3 reads TGCAGCACCTCCGAAGCAACTAATGAAAAACTGTTTTTT.

This clone was detected once. The CDR3 DNA is TGCGCCAGCAGCCCGACAGGGGGCTACAATGAGCAGTTCTTC. It translates to CASSPTGGYNEQFF. The chain uses TRBV5-1 and TRBJ2-1; 9 positions agree with TRBD1. V gave up 4 bases and J gave up 3 bases; unmatched junction bases: 2. Germline lookup yields CDR1 SGHRS and CDR2 YFSETQ. This CDR3 is 14 amino acids long.

For this clone: Other DNA sequences in this specimen translate into the identical CDR3. V usage is TRBV7-2 and J usage is TRBJ1-4, with TRBD1 identical over 9 bases. Germline lookup yields CDR1 SGHTA and CDR2 FQGNSA. With V trimmed by 4 bases and J by 7 bases, 4 bases remained unmatched. CDR3 length equals 14 residues. CDR3 residues: CASSSQGAREKLFF. CDR3 in DNA: TGTGCCAGCAGCTCACAGGGGGCGCGTGAAAAACTGTTTTTT.

The gene calls are TRBV5-5 and TRBJ1-1, with no clear D. CDR1 and CDR2 from the germline V gene are SGHKS and YYEKEE (reference sequence). The CDR3 has 13 amino acids. With 6 bases removed from V and 1 base from J, the gap between germline ends came to 10 bases. The CDR3 here is CASTMMRNTEAFF. CDR3 nucleotides: TGTGCCAGCACCATGATGAGGAACACTGAAGCTTTCTTT.

V is TRBV5-6 and J is TRBJ1-5; D possibly corresponds to TRBD1 (5 bases). This CDR3 is built from 15 residues. Trimming shortened V by 0 bases and J by 6 bases, and 13 bases separated the two germline ends. Germline V lookup: CDR1 SGHDT, CDR2 YYEEEE. For the CDR3, the DNA is TGTGCCAGCAGCTTGGGGGTGGCAAGGGGTCAGCCCCAGCATTTT. As protein: CASSLGVARGQPQHF.

V gene TRBV4-1 combines with J gene TRBJ2-2, with 13 positions matching TRBD2. Per the germline V gene, CDR1 is MGHRA and CDR2 is YSYEKL. V shed 5 bases, J shed 6 bases, and the junction held 6 bases outside the gene matches. The CDR3 totals 16 residues. This chain's CDR3 is CASSSGLAGVPGELFF. The CDR3 coding sequence is TGCGCCAGCAGCTCAGGACTAGCGGGAGTCCCCGGGGAGCTGTTTTTT.

J is TRBJ1-2 and V is TRBV2; no definite D call. Germline CDR1 reads SNHLY; CDR2 reads FYNNEI. The germline V and J ends were trimmed by 1 base and 1 base, with 16 bases remaining between them. The CDR3 loop spans 17 amino acids. The CDR3 nucleotides are TGTGCCAGCAGTGAAGAGGGTCTTATAATTTATAACTATGGCTACACCTTC. Encoded protein: CASSEEGLIIYNYGYTF.

The rearrangement uses TRBV28 and TRBJ2-2; 8 bases are shared with TRBD2. The CDR3 has 19 residues. V was pared by 2 bases and J by 1 base, with 12 bases of the junction left unmatched. The germline V gene has CDR1 MDHEN and CDR2 SYDVKM. The CDR3 DNA is TGTGCCAGCAGTTTACCCCCGAGGGCTAGCGGGTTGAACACCGGGGAGCTGTTTTTT. This sequence encodes CASSLPPRASGLNTGELFF.

This chain links TRBV28 with TRBJ1-2, with D unclear. This CDR3 contains 17 residues. Germline CDR1 and CDR2: MDHEN and SYDVKM. Trimming shortened V by 9 bases and J by 4 bases, and 27 bases separated the two germline ends. CDR3 sequence (DNA): TGTGCCAGTCACGTCCCCCCGGGCAGGCAGTCTTCCTATGGCTACACCTTC. Its protein is CASHVPPGRQSSYGYTF.

V and J are TRBV9 and TRBJ2-2, with D uncertain. The germline V gene has CDR1 SGDLS and CDR2 YYNGEE. Trimming left V 3 bases short and J 0 bases short, with 15 bases between. The CDR3 is 17 residues long. This CDR3 reads CASSGSGPLANTGELFF. The CDR3, as DNA: TGTGCCAGCAGCGGATCGGGTCCTTTAGCGAACACCGGGGAGCTGTTTTTT.

This clone has only a few counts. The chain uses TRBV9 and TRBJ2-7; 8 positions agree with TRBD1. In germline, CDR1 is SGDLS, CDR2 YYNGEE. This CDR3 is built from 16 residues. J gave up 2 bases and V 0 bases, and 7 bases lay outside the gene matches. DNA for the CDR3: TGTGCCAGCAGCGTAGGCTTAGGGACAGGAACCTACGAGCAGTACTTC. Translation: CASSVGLGTGTYEQYF.

Here the CDR3 DNA reads TGTGCCAGCAGCACTACCGGGACAGGACAAGAGACCCAGTACTTC. Amino acid sequence: CASSTTGTGQETQYF. This rearrangement joins TRBV9 to TRBJ2-5; TRBD1 agrees at 8 bases. This CDR3 is built from 15 residues. Germline V gives CDR1 SGDLS, CDR2 YYNGEE. Trimming at V came to 4 bases and at J to 2 bases, leaving 7 bases not matched to a gene.

In its sample, this clone was seen a few times. This chain uses TRBV27 with TRBJ1-1, with D perhaps TRBD1 (5 bases). CDR3 length equals 13 residues. V lost 6 bases and J 5 bases, leaving 13 bases between the germline ends. Germline V CDR1 and CDR2: MNHEY, SMNVEV (reference sequence). The CDR3: CASRPIRGTEAFF. In nucleotides, the CDR3 is TGTGCCAGCAGACCTATTCGGGGGACTGAAGCTTTCTTT.

The chain links TRBV5-8 to TRBJ2-2; D ambiguous. This CDR3 comprises 15 residues. In germline, CDR1 is SGHTS, CDR2 YDEGEE. Trimming shortened V by 5 bases and J by 6 bases, and 17 bases separated the two germline ends. CDR3 sequence (DNA): TGTGCCAGCAGTCTGGACGGACGCTCCGCCGGGGAGCTGTTTTTT. Protein sequence: CASSLDGRSAGELFF. The complete variable domain, with remaining parts taken from reference TRBV5-8 and TRBJ2-2, reads EAGVTQSPTHLIKTRGQQATLRCSPISGHTSVYWYQQALGLGLQFLLWYDEGEERNRGNFPPRFSGRQFPNYSSELNVNALELEDSALYLCASSLDGRSAGELFFGEGSRLTVL.

This chain uses TRBV5-1 with TRBJ2-1, with no clear D. CDR1 SGHRS and CDR2 YFSETQ come from the germline V gene. V lost 4 bases and J lost 2, with 19 bases in between. The CDR3 contains 17 residues. The CDR3 DNA reads as TGCGCCAGCAGCCCTAACCCCGCTGTTGGCGCCTACAATGAGCAGTTCTTC. It is translated as CASSPNPAVGAYNEQFF.

This chain uses TRBV7-9 with TRBJ1-4; D ambiguous. Trimming stripped 6 bases from V and 5 bases from J, with 7 bases between. Germline assignment: CDR1 SEHNR and CDR2 FQNEAQ (reference sequence). This CDR3 is 12 amino acids long. CDR3 bases: TGTGCCAGCAGGCCAGAGAATGAAAAACTGTTTTTT. Its translation is CASRPENEKLFF.